What follows are 9 T cell receptor beta chains derived from one specimen sequenced in a study of OX40 agonist ivuxolimab in advanced cancers. Sequencing used immunoSEQ multiplex PCR; TCRdb keeps in-frame clones, though not all of them. Altogether 70,000 to 80,000 clones are present, around nine tenths being singletons, with the ten largest covering under 0.85%. The specimen was CD4+ or CD8+ T cells sorted from blood, collected in a trial of the OX40 agonist ivuxolimab. These receptor sequences come from an adult with an advanced solid tumor such as melanoma, head and neck, liver or kidney cancer.

The chain uses TRBV6-5 and TRBJ1-3; no reliable D call. This CDR3 region has 13 residues. The germline CDR1 and CDR2 sequences are MNHEY and SVGAGI. The V end lost 5 bases, the J end lost 0 bases, and 5 bases lay between the germline ends. CDR3 nucleotides: TGTGCCAGCAGTCCCCGCTCTGGAAACACCATATATTTT. Translating it yields CASSPRSGNTIYF.

This sequence joins TRBV2 and TRBJ1-4, with no clear D. The V gene lost 3 bases and the J gene lost 5 bases, with 4 bases spanning the gap. CDR3 length equals 12 residues. CDR1 is SNHLY and CDR2 is FYNNEI in the germline V gene. The CDR3 loop is CASSDGNEKLFF. In DNA, the CDR3 is TGTGCCAGCAGTGATGGGAATGAAAAACTGTTTTTT.

The V gene is TRBV6-1, the J gene TRBJ1-2; D not resolved. Trimming shortened V by 2 bases and J by 8 bases, and 12 bases separated the two germline ends. The CDR3 contains 13 residues. The V gene's germline CDR1 is MNHNS and CDR2 SASEGT. Here the CDR3 reads CASSEQSAGGYTF. The CDR3 nucleotides read TGTGCCAGCAGTGAACAGTCCGCGGGAGGCTACACCTTC.

J is TRBJ1-4 and V is TRBV7-2; perhaps TRBD1 as D (5 bases). CDR3 length: 15 residues. Germline CDR1 is SGHTA and CDR2 is FQGNSA. V lost 5 bases to trimming and J lost 3 bases, with 13 bases between them. CDR3 sequence (DNA): TGTGCCAGCAGCCCACAGGTCGTCTCTAATGAAAAACTGTTTTTT. Translating it yields CASSPQVVSNEKLFF. Full variable domain (missing parts from reference TRBV7-2 and TRBJ1-4): GAGVSQSPSNKVTEKGKDVELRCDPISGHTALYWYRQSLGQGLEFLIYFQGNSAPDKSGLPSDRFSAERTGGSVSTLTIQRTQQEDSAVYLCASSPQVVSNEKLFFGSGTQLSVL.

This chain links TRBV6-1 with TRBJ2-6; D may be TRBD2 (5 bases). With 0 bases removed from V and 2 bases from J, the gap between germline ends came to 5 bases. CDR1 MNHNS and CDR2 SASEGT come from the germline V gene. The CDR3 spans 15 residues. Here the CDR3 reads CASSEAGAGANVLTF. CDR3 nucleotide sequence: TGTGCCAGCAGTGAAGCCGGGGCTGGGGCCAACGTCCTGACTTTC.

V is TRBV5-1 and J is TRBJ2-5; D not resolved. The CDR3 sequence is 15 residues long. Germline-derived CDR1 and CDR2 are SGHRS and YFSETQ. V lost 2 bases to trimming and J lost 5 bases, with 16 bases between them. DNA of the CDR3: TGCGCCAGCAGCTTCTTGGGATTACTAACGGAGACCCAGTACTTC. It encodes CASSFLGLLTETQYF.

This clone was detected only once. The chain recombines TRBV28 with TRBJ1-2; D might be TRBD1 (6 bases). Per the germline V gene, CDR1 is MDHEN and CDR2 is SYDVKM. There are 13 residues in the CDR3. V lost 6 bases and J 8 bases, leaving 16 bases between the germline ends. The CDR3 is CASRGQGTWGYTF. DNA of the CDR3: TGTGCCAGCAGGGGCCAGGGGACCTGGGGCTACACCTTC.

The chain combines TRBV28 with TRBJ2-3; 9 bases align to TRBD1. The V and J ends lost 2 bases and 2 bases, in that order; junction bases with no gene match: 11. CDR3 length: 18 residues. CDR1 and CDR2 from the germline V gene are MDHEN and SYDVKM. The CDR3 DNA is TGTGCCAGCAGTTTAGATCGTAGGGGGACAGGGTTCACAGATACGCAGTATTTT. Translated: CASSLDRRGTGFTDTQYF.

V usage is TRBV5-4 and J usage is TRBJ2-1; 13 bases fit TRBD2. V was clipped by 4 bases and J by 8 bases; unmatched bases: 6. The CDR3 extends over 15 amino acids. Germline V gives CDR1 SGHNT, CDR2 YYREEE (reference sequence). CDR3 sequence reads: CASSRQGLAGDEQFF. The CDR3, as DNA: TGTGCCAGCAGCCGCCAAGGACTAGCGGGAGATGAGCAGTTCTTC.